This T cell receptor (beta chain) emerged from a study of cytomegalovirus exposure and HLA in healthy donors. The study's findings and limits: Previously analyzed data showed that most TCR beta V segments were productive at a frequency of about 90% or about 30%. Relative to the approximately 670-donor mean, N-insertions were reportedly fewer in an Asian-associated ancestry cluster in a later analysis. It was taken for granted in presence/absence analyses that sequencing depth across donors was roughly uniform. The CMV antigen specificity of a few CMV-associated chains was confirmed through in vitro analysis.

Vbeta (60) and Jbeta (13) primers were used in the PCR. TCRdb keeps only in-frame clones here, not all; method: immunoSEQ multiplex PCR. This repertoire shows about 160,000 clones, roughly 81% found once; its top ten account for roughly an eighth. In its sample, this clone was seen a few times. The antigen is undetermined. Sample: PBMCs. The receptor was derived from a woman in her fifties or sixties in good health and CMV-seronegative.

CDR3 loop: CASSPGAQGVSETQYF. The CDR3 DNA follows: TGTGCCAGCAGCCCCGGCGCACAGGGGGTAAGCGAGACCCAGTACTTC. J is TRBJ2-5 and V is TRBV4-2; 8 bases are shared with TRBD1. The CDR3 contains 16 residues. Trimming took 4 bases from V and 5 from J; bases not matched to a gene: 12. The V gene's germline CDR1 is LGHNA and CDR2 YNFKEQ.